The next 18 T cell receptor beta chains were all read from a single sample in a study of blood T cell repertoires in COVID-19. Method: immunoSEQ multiplex PCR; TCRdb's copy keeps in-frame clones and lacks some. This sample carries approximately 270,000 clones, 80% to 90% of them seen once, and the ten largest clones take 4% to 4.5%. The sample consisted of PBMCs or T cells enriched from blood (not recorded which). These receptors all come from a woman aged 30 to 39 who had recovered from COVID-19.

This chain joins TRBV18 and TRBJ1-2; D unclear. The CDR3 has 13 amino acids. V gave up 3 bases and J gave up 8 bases, with 13 bases separating them. The germline V gene encodes CDR1 KGHSH and CDR2 LQKENI. The DNA for the CDR3 is TGTGCCAGCTCACCGGTGGCAGGAGGGGGCTACACCTTC. It is translated as CASSPVAGGGYTF.

The chain couples TRBV19 to TRBJ1-1, with D perhaps matching TRBD1 (5 bases). Looked up from germline, CDR1 is LNHDA and CDR2 is SQIVND (reference sequence). This CDR3 has 14 residues. The ends were cut back, 1 base at V and 3 bases at J, with 9 bases in the middle. The CDR3 nucleotides read TGTGCCAGTAGTATAGGCGGAGGGGACACTGAAGCTTTCTTT. This gives the protein CASSIGGGDTEAFF.

CDR3 bases: TGTGCCAGCAGATATTCCCAGGGGTACACCGGGGAGCTGTTTTTT. This translates into CASRYSQGYTGELFF. The gene calls are TRBV28 and TRBJ2-2; possibly TRBD1 for D (6 bases). V was trimmed by 6 bases and J by 3 bases, leaving 14 bases between them. CDR3 length: 15 residues. In germline, CDR1 is MDHEN, CDR2 SYDVKM. Combining the CDR3 with reference TRBV28 and TRBJ2-2 gives the whole variable domain DVKVTQSSRYLVKRTGEKVFLECVQDMDHENMFWYRQDPGLGLRLIYFSYDVKMKEKGDIPEGYSVSREKKERFSLILESASTNQTSMYLCASRYSQGYTGELFFGEGSRLTVL.

As DNA, the CDR3 is TGTGCCAGCTCAATGCGGGGGCTAAGGGAAAAACTGTTTTTT. Residues: CASSMRGLREKLFF. The chain links TRBV18 to TRBJ1-4; a possible D gene is TRBD1 (6 bases). Germline V gene data show CDR1 as KGHSH and CDR2 as LQKENI. The CDR3 contains 14 residues. The ends were cut back, 5 bases at V and 8 bases at J, with 15 bases in the middle.

Worth noting for this clone: The same CDR3 is also encoded by other DNA sequences in this sample. V and J are TRBV6-5 and TRBJ1-3; D is ambiguous. The CDR3 loop spans 14 amino acids. Trimming took off 4 bases at V and 0 bases at J, with 7 bases between the two ends. Germline-derived CDR1 and CDR2 are MNHEY and SVGAGI. The CDR3: CASSSPGSGNTIYF. CDR3 DNA: TGTGCCAGCAGTTCTCCGGGCTCTGGAAACACCATATATTTT.

The CDR3 DNA follows: TGTGCCAGCAGCAAAGTTTGGGACAGGAAGAGTAACAATCAGCCCCAGCATTTT. Protein sequence: CASSKVWDRKSNNQPQHF. The chain employs TRBV21-1 and TRBJ1-5; the table's D call TRBD1 went unverified against the DNA. TRBV21-1 is annotated as a pseudogene. There are 18 residues in the CDR3.

This chain links TRBV30 with TRBJ2-7, with 8 bases lining up with TRBD1. V lost 3 bases to trimming and J lost 2 bases; unmatched junction nucleotides: 6. The CDR3 has 14 amino acids. Germline V gene data show CDR1 as GTSNPN and CDR2 as SVGIG (reference sequence). The CDR3 DNA reads as TGTGCCTGGAGCTTGGGGACAGGAGCCTACGAGCAGTACTTC. This translates into CAWSLGTGAYEQYF. The whole variable domain, remainder taken from reference TRBV30 and TRBJ2-7, is SQTIHQWPATLVQPVGSPLSLECTVEGTSNPNLYWYRQAAGRGLQLLFYSVGIGQISSEVPQNLSASRPQDRQFILSSKKLLLSDSGFYLCAWSLGTGAYEQYFGPGTRLTVT.

The V call is TRBV11-2, the J call TRBJ1-1; D not certain. Germline V lookup: CDR1 SGHAT, CDR2 FQNNGV. The CDR3 totals 12 residues. V gave up 5 bases and J gave up 7 bases, with 11 bases separating them. The chain's CDR3 is CASSLDTFEAFF. For the CDR3, the DNA is TGTGCCAGCAGCCTTGACACGTTTGAAGCTTTCTTT.

This clone came up once. The V call is TRBV5-1, the J call TRBJ1-4; TRBD1 aligns across 11 bases. CDR1 and CDR2 from the germline V gene are SGHRS and YFSETQ. This CDR3 contains 16 residues. V dropped 5 bases and J dropped 7; count of bases not matched to a gene: 10. The CDR3 protein is CASRSWTGGAFEKLFF. The CDR3 coding sequence is TGCGCCAGCAGATCGTGGACAGGGGGCGCTTTTGAAAAACTGTTTTTT.

The chain joins TRBV4-1 to TRBJ2-3, with TRBD2 identical over 12 bases. Germline loops: CDR1 MGHRA, CDR2 YSYEKL. V dropped 3 bases and J dropped 3; count of bases not matched to a gene: 7. This CDR3 is built from 17 residues. Here the CDR3 reads CASSHGLAGSSTDTQYF. Written as DNA, the CDR3 is TGCGCCAGCAGCCACGGACTAGCGGGATCCTCTACAGATACGCAGTATTTT.

This sequence joins TRBV12-5 and TRBJ2-1; D perhaps matches TRBD2 (6 bases). The CDR3 is 17 residues long. CDR1 and CDR2 from the germline V gene are LGHNT and FRNRAP. Trimming cost V 0 bases and J 10 bases, with 22 bases left between them. The CDR3 sequence is CASGLVLGDLERGEQFF. CDR3 DNA: TGTGCTAGTGGTTTGGTACTTGGGGACCTTGAACGGGGGGAGCAGTTCTTC.

This rearrangement joins TRBV27 to TRBJ1-1, with 7 bases lining up with TRBD1. This CDR3 region has 14 residues. CDR1 is MNHEY, CDR2 SMNVEV, per germline (reference sequence). Trimming at V came to 6 bases and at J to 1 base, leaving 5 bases not matched to a gene. CDR3 residues: CASSRGQKNTEAFF. The CDR3 nucleotides read TGTGCCAGCAGCCGGGGACAGAAGAACACTGAAGCTTTCTTT.

This clone was seen a single time. The chain couples TRBV12-3 or TRBV12-4 to TRBJ1-2, with D uncertain. Between the trimmed V and J ends, which lost 6 bases and 3 bases, there was a span of 8 bases. This CDR3 has 12 amino acids. The CDR3 region has the DNA TGTGCCAGCAGCGCCTCAGACTATGGCTACACCTTC. It specifies CASSASDYGYTF.

V gene TRBV7-9 combines with J gene TRBJ2-7; 8 bases fit TRBD1. Per germline, CDR1 SEHNR and CDR2 FQNEAQ (reference sequence). CDR3 size: 17 residues. The V gene end was trimmed by 2 bases and the J gene end by 1 base; junction bases not matched to a gene: 10. CDR3 region: CASSLKSRTGPSYEQYF. CDR3 coding DNA: TGTGCCAGCAGCTTAAAGTCCCGGACAGGGCCATCCTACGAGCAGTACTTC.

As concerns this clone: The identical CDR3 is also encoded by other nucleotide sequences in the sample. The chain employs TRBV7-9 and TRBJ1-3; unclear D gene. Deletions cut 4 bases from V and 4 bases from J, with 17 bases between. This CDR3 has 16 amino acids. Looked up from germline, CDR1 is SEHNR and CDR2 is FQNEAQ (reference sequence). CDR3 loop: CASSSTTASSGNTIYF. CDR3 nucleotide sequence: TGTGCCAGCAGCTCAACTACCGCCTCTTCAGGAAACACCATATATTTT.

This clone was seen a single time. This chain links TRBV29-1 with TRBJ2-1; no firm D call. Germline lookup yields CDR1 SQVTM and CDR2 ANQGSEA. The CDR3 loop spans 14 amino acids. The CDR3 sequence is CSSAPRLSYNEQFF. CDR3 bases: TGCAGTTCCGCTCCGCGTCTCTCCTACAATGAGCAGTTCTTC.

In this sample, this clone turned up once. The rearrangement links TRBV6-5 to TRBJ1-2; no clear D. Trimming stripped 3 bases from V and 6 bases from J, with 11 bases between. The V gene's germline CDR1 is MNHEY and CDR2 SVGAGI. This CDR3 comprises 13 residues. The CDR3 DNA reads as TGTGCCAGCAGTTATTTCAGGAAAGATGGCTACACCTTC. The encoded protein is CASSYFRKDGYTF.

The rearrangement links TRBV9 to TRBJ2-1; D might be TRBD2 (8 bases). This CDR3 has 18 residues. V lost 4 bases and J lost 8, with 28 bases in between. Per the germline V gene, CDR1 is SGDLS and CDR2 is YYNGEE. The CDR3 reads CASSLSLGQRGTRDEQFF. The CDR3 DNA reads TGTGCCAGCAGCCTTTCATTGGGACAGCGGGGGACCAGGGATGAGCAGTTCTTC.